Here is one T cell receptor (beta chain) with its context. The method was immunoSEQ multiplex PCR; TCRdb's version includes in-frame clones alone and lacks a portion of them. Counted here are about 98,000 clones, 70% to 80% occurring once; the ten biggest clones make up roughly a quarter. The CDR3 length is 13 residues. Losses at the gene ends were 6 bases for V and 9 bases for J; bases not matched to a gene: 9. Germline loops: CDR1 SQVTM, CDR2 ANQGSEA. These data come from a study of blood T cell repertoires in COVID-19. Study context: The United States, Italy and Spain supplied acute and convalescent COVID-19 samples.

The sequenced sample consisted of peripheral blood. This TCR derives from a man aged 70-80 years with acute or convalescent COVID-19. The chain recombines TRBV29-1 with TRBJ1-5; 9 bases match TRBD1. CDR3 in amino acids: CSVSDGTGRPQHF. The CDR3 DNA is TGCAGCGTATCAGATGGGACAGGGCGGCCCCAGCATTTT.